The rows below give T cell receptor beta chains drawn from one sample of a study of technical replicates of blood from a few donors. Method: immunoSEQ multiplex PCR; TCRdb's copy keeps in-frame clones and lacks some. The sample consists of tens of thousands of clones, around 90% of them appearing once. What was sequenced was T cells isolated from PBMCs. The receptors originated from a human donor in good health. The CDR3 runs from the conserved cysteine through the conserved F or W. The order of the fields is D gene, clone size, V gene, CDR3 length, J gene, CDR3 DNA, CDR3 protein. A D gene is named only where the DNA matches it firmly. Size is omitted from some rows. Given values are once, few, many or a class for expanded clones.

D gene: TRBD1; clone size: once; V gene: TRBV6-1; CDR3 length: 13; J gene: TRBJ2-7; CDR3 DNA: TGTGCCAGCAACGGTGGCAGGGGGCGCGAGCAGTACTTC; CDR3 protein: CASNGGRGREQYF
D gene: TRBD2; clone size: -; V gene: TRBV5-6; CDR3 length: 18; J gene: TRBJ2-3; CDR3 DNA: TGTGCCAGCAGCTTGGGGCTAGCGGGGGGGCGGGGCACAGATACGCAGTATTTT; CDR3 protein: CASSLGLAGGRGTDTQYF
D gene: -; clone size: -; V gene: TRBV7-9; CDR3 length: 14; J gene: TRBJ1-4; CDR3 DNA: TGTGCCAGCAGCTTTACTAAGGCTAATGAAAAACTGTTTTTT; CDR3 protein: CASSFTKANEKLFF
D gene: TRBD2; clone size: -; V gene: TRBV27; CDR3 length: 16; J gene: TRBJ2-7; CDR3 DNA: TGTGCCAGCGGCCCAATCACCGGGGCCCTAGCGGACGAGCAGTACTTC; CDR3 protein: CASGPITGALADEQYF
D gene: -; clone size: -; V gene: TRBV7-3; CDR3 length: 15; J gene: TRBJ1-1; CDR3 DNA: TGTGCCAGCAGCTTAAGGGGAGGGATGAACACTGAAGCTTTCTTT; CDR3 protein: CASSLRGGMNTEAFF
D gene: TRBD2; clone size: -; V gene: TRBV7-6; CDR3 length: 14; J gene: TRBJ2-7; CDR3 DNA: TGTGCCAGCAGCCCGACTAGCGGGGGCTACGAGCAGTACTTC; CDR3 protein: CASSPTSGGYEQYF
D gene: TRBD2; clone size: -; V gene: TRBV5-4; CDR3 length: 16; J gene: TRBJ2-3; CDR3 DNA: TGTGCCAGCAGCCGCCCGACTAGCGGGGGAGCGGATACGCAGTATTTT; CDR3 protein: CASSRPTSGGADTQYF
D gene: -; clone size: -; V gene: TRBV18; CDR3 length: 19; J gene: TRBJ2-6; CDR3 DNA: TGTGCCAGCTCACCATTCAGCGTGACCTGGATCTCTGGGGCCAACGTCCTGACTTTC; CDR3 protein: CASSPFSVTWISGANVLTF
D gene: -; clone size: once; V gene: TRBV7-7; CDR3 length: 18; J gene: TRBJ1-1; CDR3 DNA: TGTGCCAGCAGCTTAGCGGATGACCAGGTCCGTAAGAACACTGAAGCTTTCTTT; CDR3 protein: CASSLADDQVRKNTEAFF
D gene: -; clone size: -; V gene: TRBV5-6; CDR3 length: 12; J gene: TRBJ2-5; CDR3 DNA: TGTGCCAGCAGCTTGGTAGTAGAGACCCAGTACTTC; CDR3 protein: CASSLVVETQYF
D gene: TRBD1; clone size: -; V gene: TRBV13; CDR3 length: 14; J gene: TRBJ1-2; CDR3 DNA: TGTGCCAGCAGCTCCGGACAGGGGATCTATGGCTACACCTTC; CDR3 protein: CASSSGQGIYGYTF
D gene: TRBD2; clone size: -; V gene: TRBV18; CDR3 length: 18; J gene: TRBJ2-3; CDR3 DNA: TGTGCCAGCTCAACCACGTTGGGAGGGGTAAAAGGAGGAGATACGCAGTATTTT; CDR3 protein: CASSTTLGGVKGGDTQYF
D gene: TRBD1; clone size: -; V gene: TRBV11-2; CDR3 length: 13; J gene: TRBJ2-7; CDR3 DNA: TGTGCCAGCAGCGCAGGGGGCGGGTACGAGCAGTACTTC; CDR3 protein: CASSAGGGYEQYF
D gene: TRBD1; clone size: -; V gene: TRBV7-8; CDR3 length: 12; J gene: TRBJ1-1; CDR3 DNA: TGTGCCAGCAAGGGGACAGGTGGCCCAGCTTTCTTT; CDR3 protein: CASKGTGGPAFF
D gene: -; clone size: once; V gene: TRBV27; CDR3 length: 17; J gene: TRBJ1-1; CDR3 DNA: TGTGCCAGCAGTTTATCCCCCCCACAGGGCTTGAACACTGAAGCTTTCTTT; CDR3 protein: CASSLSPPQGLNTEAFF
D gene: -; clone size: -; V gene: TRBV11-2; CDR3 length: 12; J gene: TRBJ1-2; CDR3 DNA: TGTGCCAGCAGCTTAGGAGTTTATGGCTACACCTTC; CDR3 protein: CASSLGVYGYTF
D gene: TRBD2; clone size: -; V gene: TRBV4-1; CDR3 length: 14; J gene: TRBJ2-2; CDR3 DNA: TGCGCCAGCAGCCAAGAGAGCGGGGCCGGGGAGCTGTTTTTT; CDR3 protein: CASSQESGAGELFF
D gene: TRBD1; clone size: once; V gene: TRBV5-4; CDR3 length: 15; J gene: TRBJ2-5; CDR3 DNA: TGTGCCAGCAGCTCATACAATACAGGGGAAGAGACCCAGTACTTC; CDR3 protein: CASSSYNTGEETQYF
D gene: TRBD2; clone size: -; V gene: TRBV27; CDR3 length: 15; J gene: TRBJ2-5; CDR3 DNA: TGTGCCAGCATATCTTACGGGGGGGACCAAGAGACCCAGTACTTC; CDR3 protein: CASISYGGDQETQYF
D gene: -; clone size: -; V gene: TRBV29-1; CDR3 length: 11; J gene: TRBJ2-1; CDR3 DNA: TGCAGCGTTGGGCTTTTTACTGAGCAGTTCTTC; CDR3 protein: CSVGLFTEQFF